The T cell receptor beta chain under discussion was sequenced for a study of cytomegalovirus exposure and HLA in healthy donors. PCR was performed using 60 Vbeta and 13 Jbeta primers. Using immunoSEQ multiplex PCR, the repertoire was profiled, and TCRdb retains in-frame clones only, with some absent. The data contain approximately 160,000 clones, 76% of them singletons. The study, taken as a whole, reports: Sequencing depth across donors, presence/absence analyses assumed, was roughly uniform.

Worth noting for this clone: Its antigen is unknown.

This CDR3 is built from 17 residues. Germline V CDR1 and CDR2: SGHTA, FQGTGA. V was pared by 1 base and J by 9 bases, with 9 bases of the junction left unmatched. This chain uses TRBV7-3 with TRBJ2-1; TRBD2 matches at 13 bases. Specimen: PBMCs. This TCR was sampled from a female donor in good health and CMV-seronegative. CDR3 amino acids: CASSLIPTSGRGGEQFF. CDR3 sequence (DNA): TGTGCCAGCAGCTTAATTCCCACTAGCGGGAGGGGGGGTGAGCAGTTCTTC.